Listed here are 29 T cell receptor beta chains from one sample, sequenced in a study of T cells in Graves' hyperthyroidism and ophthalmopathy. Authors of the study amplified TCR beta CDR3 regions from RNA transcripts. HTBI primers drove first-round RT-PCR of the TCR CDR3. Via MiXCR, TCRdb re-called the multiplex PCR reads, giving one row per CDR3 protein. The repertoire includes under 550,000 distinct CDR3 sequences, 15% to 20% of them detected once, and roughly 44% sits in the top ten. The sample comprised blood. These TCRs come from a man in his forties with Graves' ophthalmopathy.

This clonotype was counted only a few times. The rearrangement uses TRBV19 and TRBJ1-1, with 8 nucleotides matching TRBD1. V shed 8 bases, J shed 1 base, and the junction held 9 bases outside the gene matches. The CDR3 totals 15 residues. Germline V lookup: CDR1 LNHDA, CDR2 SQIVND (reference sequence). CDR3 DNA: TGTGCCAGTCGAGACTCCGGGACAGGGAACACTGAAGCTTTCTTT. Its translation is CASRDSGTGNTEAFF.

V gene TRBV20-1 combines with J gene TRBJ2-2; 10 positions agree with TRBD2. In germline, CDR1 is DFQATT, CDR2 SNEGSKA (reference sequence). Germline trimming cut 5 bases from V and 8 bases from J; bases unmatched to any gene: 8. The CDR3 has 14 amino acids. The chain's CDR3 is CSALSGGAAGELFF. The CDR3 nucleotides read TGCAGTGCTTTAAGCGGGGGGGCCGCGGGGGAGCTGTTTTTT.

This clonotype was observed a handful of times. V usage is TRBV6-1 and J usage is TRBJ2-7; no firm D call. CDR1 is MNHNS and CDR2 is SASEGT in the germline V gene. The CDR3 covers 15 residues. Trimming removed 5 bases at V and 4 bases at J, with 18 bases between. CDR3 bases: TGTGCCAGCAGTCCCCGGGCAGGTGTCGGGTACGAGCAGTACTTC. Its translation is CASSPRAGVGYEQYF.

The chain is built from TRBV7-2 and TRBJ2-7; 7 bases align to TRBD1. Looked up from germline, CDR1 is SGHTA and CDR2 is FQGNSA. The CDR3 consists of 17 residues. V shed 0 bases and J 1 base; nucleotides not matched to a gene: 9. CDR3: CASSLASNRGLSYEQYF. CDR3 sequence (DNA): TGTGCCAGCAGCTTAGCAAGTAACAGGGGTCTATCCTACGAGCAGTACTTC.

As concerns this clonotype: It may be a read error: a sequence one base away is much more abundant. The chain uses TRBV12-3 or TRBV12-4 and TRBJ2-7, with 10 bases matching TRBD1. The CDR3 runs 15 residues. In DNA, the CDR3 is TGTGCCAGCAGTTTCATGGGACAGGGGTTACACGAGCAGTGCTTC. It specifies CASSFMGQGLHEQCF.

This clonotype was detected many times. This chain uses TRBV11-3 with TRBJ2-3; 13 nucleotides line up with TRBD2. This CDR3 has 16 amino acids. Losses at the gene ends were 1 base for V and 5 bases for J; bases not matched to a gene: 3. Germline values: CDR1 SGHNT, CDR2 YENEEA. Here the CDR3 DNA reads TGTGCCAGCAGCTTAGGACTAGCGGGGGGCCGAGATACGCAGTATTTT. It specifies CASSLGLAGGRDTQYF. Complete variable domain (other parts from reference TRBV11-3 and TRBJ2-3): EAGVVQSPRYKIIEKKQPVAFWCNPISGHNTLYWYLQNLGQGPELLIRYENEEAVDDSQLPKDRFSAERLKGVDSTLKIQPAELGDSAVYLCASSLGLAGGRDTQYFGPGTRLTVL.

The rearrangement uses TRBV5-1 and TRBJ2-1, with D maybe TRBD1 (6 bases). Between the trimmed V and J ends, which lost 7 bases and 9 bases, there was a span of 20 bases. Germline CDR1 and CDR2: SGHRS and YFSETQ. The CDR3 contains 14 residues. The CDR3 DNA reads TGCGCCAGCTGTCCGATAGCAGGGGACGGTGAGCAGTTCTTC. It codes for CASCPIAGDGEQFF.

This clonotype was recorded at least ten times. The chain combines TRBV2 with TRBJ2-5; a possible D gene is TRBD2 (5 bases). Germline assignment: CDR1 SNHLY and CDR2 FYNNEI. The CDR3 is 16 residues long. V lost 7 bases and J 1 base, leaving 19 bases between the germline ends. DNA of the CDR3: TGTGCCAGCAACCCATTGAGTGCGGGTTTCCAAGAGACCCAGTACTTC. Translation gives CASNPLSAGFQETQYF.

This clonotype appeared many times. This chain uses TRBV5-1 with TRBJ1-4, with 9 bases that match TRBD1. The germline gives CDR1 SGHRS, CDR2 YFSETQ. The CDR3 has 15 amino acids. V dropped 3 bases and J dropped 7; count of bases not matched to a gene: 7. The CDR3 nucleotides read TGCGCCAGCAGCTCTACAGGGGGCTTGGGTGAAAAACTGTTTTTT. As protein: CASSSTGGLGEKLFF.

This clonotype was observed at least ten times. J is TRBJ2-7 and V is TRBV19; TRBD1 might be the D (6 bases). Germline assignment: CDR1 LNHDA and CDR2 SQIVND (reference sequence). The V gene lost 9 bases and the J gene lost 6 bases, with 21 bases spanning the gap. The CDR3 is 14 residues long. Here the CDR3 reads CASSQGRGAGEQYF. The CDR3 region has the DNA TGTGCCAGCTCACAGGGCAGGGGCGCAGGCGAGCAGTACTTC.

DNA of the CDR3: TGTGCCATCAAAAGCGCCTCCTACAATGAGCAGTTCTTC. Protein: CAIKSASYNEQFF. The chain uses TRBV10-3 and TRBJ2-1; D uncertain. In germline, CDR1 is ENHRY, CDR2 SYGVKD. Deletions cut 7 bases from V and 0 bases from J, with 7 bases between. The length of the CDR3 is 13 residues.

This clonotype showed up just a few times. The CDR3 coding sequence is TGTGCCAGCAACCCGGACAGCCTGAACACCGGGGAGCTGTTTTTT. This sequence encodes CASNPDSLNTGELFF. V is TRBV7-9 and J is TRBJ2-2, with D tentatively TRBD1 (6 bases). CDR3 length equals 15 residues. Germline assignment: CDR1 SEHNR and CDR2 FQNEAQ (reference sequence). V was clipped by 7 bases and J by 1 base, with 13 bases between them.

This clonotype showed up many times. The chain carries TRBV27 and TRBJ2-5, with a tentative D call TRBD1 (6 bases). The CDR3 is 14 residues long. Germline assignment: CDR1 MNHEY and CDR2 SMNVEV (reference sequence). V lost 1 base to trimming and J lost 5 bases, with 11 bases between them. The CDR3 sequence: CASSLLGGGETQYF. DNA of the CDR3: TGTGCCAGCAGTTTATTAGGGGGTGGGGAGACCCAGTACTTC.

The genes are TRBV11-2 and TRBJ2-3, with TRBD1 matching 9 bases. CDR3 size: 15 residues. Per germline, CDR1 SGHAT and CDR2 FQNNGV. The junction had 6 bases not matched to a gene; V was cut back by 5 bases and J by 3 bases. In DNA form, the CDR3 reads TGTGCCAGCAGCAAACAGGGGGCATCGACAGATACGCAGTATTTT. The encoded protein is CASSKQGASTDTQYF.

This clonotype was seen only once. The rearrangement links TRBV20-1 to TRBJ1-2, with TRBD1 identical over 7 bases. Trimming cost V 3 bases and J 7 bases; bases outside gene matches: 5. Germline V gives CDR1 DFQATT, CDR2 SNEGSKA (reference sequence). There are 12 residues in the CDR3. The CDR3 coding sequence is TGCAGTGCTAGTGCAGGGGGTACTGGCTACACCTTC. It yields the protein CSASAGGTGYTF.

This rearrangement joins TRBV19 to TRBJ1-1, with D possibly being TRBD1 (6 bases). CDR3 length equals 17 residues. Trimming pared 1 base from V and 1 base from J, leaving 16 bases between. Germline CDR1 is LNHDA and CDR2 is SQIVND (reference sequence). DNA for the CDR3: TGTGCCAGTAGTATAGGGGGGGGGGGGCGATGGAACACTGAAGCTTTCTTT. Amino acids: CASSIGGGGRWNTEAFF.

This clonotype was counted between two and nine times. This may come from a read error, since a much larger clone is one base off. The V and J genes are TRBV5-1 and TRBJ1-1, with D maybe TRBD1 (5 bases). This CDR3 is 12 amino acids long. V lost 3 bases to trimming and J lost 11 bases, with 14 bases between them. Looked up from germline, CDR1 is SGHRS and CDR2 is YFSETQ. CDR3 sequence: CASSYGRGEAFF. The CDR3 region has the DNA TGCGCCAGCAGCTACGGACGGGGCGAGGCTTTCTTT.

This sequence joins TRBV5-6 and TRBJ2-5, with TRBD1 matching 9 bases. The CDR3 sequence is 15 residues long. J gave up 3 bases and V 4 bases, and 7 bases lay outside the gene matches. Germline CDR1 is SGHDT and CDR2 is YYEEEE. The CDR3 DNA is TGTGCCAGCAGCCTCACCGGACAGGGGAAAGAGACCCAGTACTTC. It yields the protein CASSLTGQGKETQYF.

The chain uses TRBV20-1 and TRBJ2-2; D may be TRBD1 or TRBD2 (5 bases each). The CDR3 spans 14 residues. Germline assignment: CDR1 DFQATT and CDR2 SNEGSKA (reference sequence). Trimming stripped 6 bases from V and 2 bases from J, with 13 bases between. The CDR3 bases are TGCAGTGCCTCAAGGGGACCCAACACCGGGGAGCTGTTTTTT. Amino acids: CSASRGPNTGELFF.

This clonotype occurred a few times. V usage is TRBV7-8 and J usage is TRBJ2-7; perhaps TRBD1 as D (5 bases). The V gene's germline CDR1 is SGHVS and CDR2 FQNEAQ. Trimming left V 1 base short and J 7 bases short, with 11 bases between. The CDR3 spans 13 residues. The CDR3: CASSLVRRQEQYF. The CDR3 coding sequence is TGTGCCAGCAGCTTAGTGAGAAGACAGGAGCAGTACTTC.

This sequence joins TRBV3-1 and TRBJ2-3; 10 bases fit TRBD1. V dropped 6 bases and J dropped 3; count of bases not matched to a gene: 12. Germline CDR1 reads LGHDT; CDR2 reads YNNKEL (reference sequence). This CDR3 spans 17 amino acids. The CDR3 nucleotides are TGTGCCAGCAGTCCCCGGGACAGGGGACCTCGAACAGATACGCAGTATTTT. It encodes CASSPRDRGPRTDTQYF.

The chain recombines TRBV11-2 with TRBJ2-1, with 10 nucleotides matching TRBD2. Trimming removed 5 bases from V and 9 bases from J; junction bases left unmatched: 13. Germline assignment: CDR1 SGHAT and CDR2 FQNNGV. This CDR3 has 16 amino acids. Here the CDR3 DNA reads TGTGCCAGCAGCCCACCCACGGGACTAGCGCAGGGTGAGCAGTTCTTC. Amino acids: CASSPPTGLAQGEQFF.

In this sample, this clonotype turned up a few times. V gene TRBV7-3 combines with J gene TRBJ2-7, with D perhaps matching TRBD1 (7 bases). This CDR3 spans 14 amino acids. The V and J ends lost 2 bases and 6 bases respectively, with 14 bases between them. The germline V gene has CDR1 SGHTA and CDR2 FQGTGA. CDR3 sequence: CASSLQGGRGEQYF. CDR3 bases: TGTGCCAGCAGCTTACAGGGGGGCCGGGGCGAGCAGTACTTC.

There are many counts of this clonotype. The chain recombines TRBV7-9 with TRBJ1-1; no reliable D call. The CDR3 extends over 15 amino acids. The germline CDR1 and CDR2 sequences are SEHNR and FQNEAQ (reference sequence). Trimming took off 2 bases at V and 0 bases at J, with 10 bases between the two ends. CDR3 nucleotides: TGTGCCAGCAGCTTAAAGGGCGAAGTGAACACTGAAGCTTTCTTT. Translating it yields CASSLKGEVNTEAFF.

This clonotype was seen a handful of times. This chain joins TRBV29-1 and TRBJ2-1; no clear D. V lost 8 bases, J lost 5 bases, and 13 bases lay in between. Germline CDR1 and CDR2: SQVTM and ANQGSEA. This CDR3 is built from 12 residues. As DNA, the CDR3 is TGCAGCCTCAACCGAGATAACAATGAGCAGTTCTTC. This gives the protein CSLNRDNNEQFF.

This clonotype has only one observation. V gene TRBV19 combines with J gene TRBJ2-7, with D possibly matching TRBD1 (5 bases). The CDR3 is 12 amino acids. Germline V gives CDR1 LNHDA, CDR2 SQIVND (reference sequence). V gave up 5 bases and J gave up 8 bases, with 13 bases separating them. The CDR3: CASSLDRTKQYF. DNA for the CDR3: TGTGCCAGTAGTCTTGACCGGACAAAGCAGTACTTC.

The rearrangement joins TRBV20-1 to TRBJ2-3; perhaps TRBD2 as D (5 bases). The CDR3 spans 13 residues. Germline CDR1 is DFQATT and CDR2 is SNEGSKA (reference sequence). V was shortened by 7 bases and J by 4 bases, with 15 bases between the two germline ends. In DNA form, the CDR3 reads TGCAGTGACAGTGGGCCGAGGGCAGATACGCAGTATTTT. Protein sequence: CSDSGPRADTQYF.

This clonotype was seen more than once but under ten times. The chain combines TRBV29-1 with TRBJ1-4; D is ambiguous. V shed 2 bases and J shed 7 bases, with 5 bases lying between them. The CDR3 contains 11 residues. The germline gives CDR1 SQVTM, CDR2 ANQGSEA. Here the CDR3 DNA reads TGCAGCGTTGAACTCGGTGAAAAACTGTTTTTT. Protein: CSVELGEKLFF. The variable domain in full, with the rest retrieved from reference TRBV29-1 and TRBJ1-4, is SAVISQKPSRDICQRGTSLTIQCQVDSQVTMMFWYRQQPGQSLTLIATANQGSEATYESGFVIDKFPISRPNLTFSTLTVSNMSPEDSSIYLCSVELGEKLFFGSGTQLSVL.

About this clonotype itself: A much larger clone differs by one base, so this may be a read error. The CDR3 loop reads CAISRRGKSAEGPYNEQFF. The CDR3 coding sequence is TGTGCCATCAGCCGGCGAGGGAAATCAGCGGAAGGCCCCTACAATGAGCAGTTCTTC. The chain couples TRBV10-3 to TRBJ2-1, with D possibly matching TRBD2 (5 bases). Trimming took off 6 bases at V and 2 bases at J, with 26 bases between the two ends. The CDR3 spans 19 residues. Germline V gene sequence: CDR1 ENHRY, CDR2 SYGVKD.